Listed below are T cell receptor beta chains from one sample, sequenced in a study of identical twins. TCRdb fed the 5' RACE reads into MiXCR, producing one record per CDR3 protein. The table has over 600,000 distinct CDR3 sequences, 21% seen once. The same sample was also used in a study of T cells expressing NK-cell markers.

The specimen sequenced was PBMCs. Receptors originate from a woman younger than 35 in good health. The conserved cysteine and the conserved F or W are not part of the CDR3 here. Clone size is shown for a subset of rows, as once, few, many or a class of expanded clone.

V	size	J	length	CDR3
TRBV9	-	TRBJ2-2	14	ASSLQTGLRTGELF
TRBV7-2	-	TRBJ2-1	11	ASSLGPHDEQF
TRBV12-3/TRBV12-4	few	TRBJ2-3	13	ASRLTSGEGDTQY
TRBV10-3	many	TRBJ1-2	9	AIGTGPGYT
TRBV7-2	few	TRBJ2-7	13	ASSLRPLAIYEQY
TRBV7-9	-	TRBJ2-1	11	ASRHTGPNEQF
TRBV12-3/TRBV12-4	-	TRBJ2-1	10	ASSPGGRLQF
TRBV15	-	TRBJ2-5	16	ATSRDHMSSGDVETQY
TRBV5-1	few	TRBJ1-1	12	ASSPSAGNTEAF
TRBV10-3	few	TRBJ2-3	14	AISGTMTESTDTQY
TRBV5-1	-	TRBJ2-7	12	ASSLFTVHYEQY
TRBV7-2	-	TRBJ2-7	14	ASSLAGLGHKYEQY
TRBV20-1	-	TRBJ2-1	13	SARGEGRIYNEQF
TRBV5-5	many	TRBJ2-3	14	ASSFLPAGVTDTQY
TRBV7-7	few	TRBJ2-7	12	ASSLGPGRSKQY
TRBV9	-	TRBJ2-5	12	ASSVDLLQETQY
TRBV27	-	TRBJ2-7	15	ASRFMGSGLAAYEQY
TRBV12-3/TRBV12-4	few	TRBJ1-5	12	ASSDRDNYQPQH
TRBV30	few	TRBJ1-2	9	AWSLWGGYT
TRBV18	-	TRBJ2-5	12	ASSPGVNQETQY
TRBV12-3/TRBV12-4	many	TRBJ1-1	13	ASRGTLRAGTEAF
TRBV7-9	-	TRBJ2-1	11	ASTSAGGHEQF
TRBV5-5	few	TRBJ1-4	15	ASSLVHGYPPNEKLF
TRBV6-1	many	TRBJ2-1	13	ASTESGRARNEQF
TRBV7-6	-	TRBJ1-5	13	ASSLGPLGNQPQH
TRBV20-1	few	TRBJ2-7	12	SAPLGGARYEQY
TRBV11-2	-	TRBJ2-2	12	ASSSRRGRGELF
TRBV29-1	-	TRBJ1-2	10	SVDRGRSLYT
TRBV20-1	-	TRBJ2-5	11	SAQAGRGETQY
TRBV6-1	-	TRBJ2-7	11	ASSLTGTREQY
TRBV5-1	few	TRBJ2-5	13	ASSWRSGNQETQY
TRBV15	-	TRBJ2-5	11	ATSAEYQETQY
TRBV27	-	TRBJ2-3	12	ASSDPGLTDTQY
TRBV12-3/TRBV12-4	few	TRBJ1-4	13	ASTPNKSGREKLF
TRBV27	few	TRBJ1-6	13	ASSLLGQGRSPLH
TRBV20-1	many	TRBJ2-1	14	SARDVSSGRDNEQF
TRBV20-1	-	TRBJ2-7	13	SARAIRDTAYEQY
TRBV11-3	many	TRBJ1-2	11	ASSFQGVDGYT
TRBV29-1	-	TRBJ2-2	12	SVGGTQLTGELF
TRBV9	many	TRBJ1-5	10	ASSAGGEPQH
TRBV4-2	many	TRBJ2-3	13	ASQRTSGGTDTQY
TRBV20-1	-	TRBJ2-5	12	SARGSVVGETQY
TRBV12-3/TRBV12-4	-	TRBJ2-5	14	ASSSSIDGSRETQY
TRBV18	few	TRBJ2-7	15	ASQDTTGGTPSYEQY
TRBV20-1	-	TRBJ2-5	13	SASRASGYQETQY
TRBV6-5	many	TRBJ2-3	11	ASSYPGIDTQY
TRBV5-5	many	TRBJ2-7	10	ASGLSSYEQY
TRBV12-3/TRBV12-4	-	TRBJ2-7	12	ASSSRQVQYEQY
TRBV9	few	TRBJ2-2	14	ASSAPGTSGSMELF
TRBV29-1	many	TRBJ2-7	10	SVLGPFNEQY
TRBV7-9	-	TRBJ1-1	11	ASSPYRNTEAF
TRBV6-5	few	TRBJ2-1	13	ASSPSGLAGAEQF
TRBV20-1	-	TRBJ2-1	7	SARDRGL
TRBV9	-	TRBJ2-1	11	ALRGQGEGEQF
TRBV20-1	few	TRBJ1-1	13	SARDPQGGSTEAF
TRBV12-3/TRBV12-4	-	TRBJ2-7	11	ASRALGLGEQY
TRBV20-1	few	TRBJ2-7	11	SADRGDGYEQY
TRBV6-1	many	TRBJ1-1	11	ASSPQQNTEAF
TRBV7-3	-	TRBJ1-2	14	ASSLSTGQALNGYT